This TCR beta chain derives from a study of blood T cell repertoires in COVID-19. Study as a whole: In each case, the material was cDNA or gDNA derived from T cells, B-cell-depleted T cells, or PBMCs.

Profiling relied on immunoSEQ multiplex PCR, and the TCRdb table lists in-frame clones only, not all of them. Of about 200,000 clones listed, 75% to 90% are singletons. This sequence was found in a man aged 40-49 years who had recovered from COVID-19. The sequenced sample was PBMCs or T cells enriched from blood (not recorded which).

The CDR3 is CASSQPPLGTSGRETTEQFF. Here the CDR3 DNA reads TGTGCCAGCAGCCAACCCCCCCTCGGGACTAGCGGGAGGGAGACTACTGAGCAGTTCTTC. The V gene is TRBV4-2, the J gene TRBJ2-1, with 16 bases matching TRBD2. Germline V gene sequence: CDR1 LGHNA, CDR2 YNFKEQ. This CDR3 has 20 residues. Losses at the gene ends were 2 bases for V and 9 bases for J; bases not matched to a gene: 16.